Below, one TCR beta chain is given with its context. The sample originates from a study of cytomegalovirus exposure and HLA in healthy donors. Primers included in the PCR were 60 Vbeta and 13 Jbeta primers. Assay: immunoSEQ multiplex PCR; the TCRdb copy retains only in-frame clones and omits some. The repertoire holds around 210,000 clones, with approximately 78% as singletons. The CDR3 contains 11 residues. Trimming took off 3 bases at V and 6 bases at J, with 6 bases between the two ends. Germline V gene sequence: CDR1 ENHRY, CDR2 SYGVKD. The sequence was obtained from a boy between 10 and 17 years old in good health and CMV-seronegative. Material for sequencing was PBMCs. This sequence joins TRBV10-3 and TRBJ2-7; D gene uncertain. The chain's CDR3 is CAISEGGEQYF. The CDR3, as DNA: TGTGCCATCAGTGAAGGCGGCGAGCAGTACTTC.